This paragraph reports one T cell receptor beta chain. Antigen specificity is unknown. The sample holds other DNA sequences that translate to the same CDR3. This sample stems from a study of shared clonotypes between healthy human individuals. Findings and limits, study-wide: For naive CD4 cells, around 5% of clonotypes were shared across a handful of donors. Limitation of the genetic and exposure-history diversity represented came from the few donors.

The protocol was immunoSEQ multiplex PCR, while the TCRdb copy is restricted to in-frame clones and leaves out a portion. The repertoire holds about 2 million clones, roughly 95% seen once, with about 0.13% in the top ten. Splitting the CD4+ cells yielded a CD45RA+ naive subset and a CD45RA-negative memory subset. V lost 5 bases to trimming and J lost 4 bases, with 15 bases between them. The germline CDR1 and CDR2 sequences are SGHAT and FQNNGV. The CDR3 sequence is 14 residues long. Input material: naive CD4+ T cells sorted from blood. Subset denoted: CD45RA+ positively selected. The genes are TRBV11-2 and TRBJ2-7; D might be TRBD1 (6 bases). This receptor was obtained from a man aged 18-30 years in good health. The DNA for the CDR3 is TGTGCCAGCAGCCTTTCGGACAGATCTTACGAGCAGTACTTC. Residues: CASSLSDRSYEQYF.